This T cell receptor beta chain stems from a study of blood T cell repertoires in COVID-19. Study-wide context: Some COVID-19 samples were acute and others convalescent; all came from the United States, Italy and Spain.

The CDR3 covers 13 residues. Per the germline V gene, CDR1 is LNHDA and CDR2 is SQIVND (reference sequence). Trimming removed 5 bases from V and 5 bases from J, with 7 bases in between. How the authors handled the data: Reference gene primer amplification gave nucleated cell count estimates. Generated by immunoSEQ multiplex PCR, the TCRdb table keeps only in-frame clones and is missing some. V and J calls and clone size follow that table, whereas D and trimming were derived from the DNA. The sample contains roughly 150,000 clones, about 83% of which appear only once. Sequencing used peripheral blood. The chain combines TRBV19 with TRBJ1-6; D is undetermined. The clonotype comes from a man in his 60s with acute or convalescent COVID-19. The CDR3: CASSAVNNSPLHF. The CDR3 nucleotides are TGTGCCAGTAGTGCGGTGAATAATTCACCCCTCCACTTT.